Below are 25 T cell receptor beta chains sequenced from a single sample in a study of beta chain features in type 1 diabetes. The study reverse transcribed the entire isolated RNA, so it sequenced expressed TCRB transcripts. Sequencing used immunoSEQ multiplex PCR; TCRdb keeps in-frame clones, though not all of them. The table includes hundreds of thousands of clones, around 13% detected once. The sample comprised naive CD4+ T cells from blood. These receptors were taken from a man between 18 and 35 years old in good health.

This chain links TRBV30 with TRBJ1-4, with 9 nucleotides matching TRBD1. V lost 2 bases to trimming and J lost 4 bases; unmatched junction nucleotides: 8. Germline V CDR1 and CDR2: GTSNPN, SVGIG (reference sequence). The CDR3 is 16 residues long. The CDR3 reads CAWSLGQGFLNEKLFF. The CDR3 nucleotides are TGTGCCTGGAGTTTGGGACAGGGATTCCTTAATGAAAAACTGTTTTTT.

This clone was counted between two and nine times. This chain links TRBV5-1 with TRBJ2-5; D remains unclear. The CDR3 runs to 14 residues. The germline gives CDR1 SGHRS, CDR2 YFSETQ. The V end was cut by 2 bases, the J end by 0 bases, with 8 bases between. DNA of the CDR3: TGCGCCAGCAGCTTCCACGGGTACCAAGAGACCCAGTACTTC. This sequence encodes CASSFHGYQETQYF. The full variable domain, in which reference TRBV5-1 and TRBJ2-5 provide the parts outside the CDR3, is KAGVTQTPRYLIKTRGQQVTLSCSPISGHRSVSWYQQTPGQGLQFLFEYFSETQRNKGNFPGRFSGRQFSNSRSEMNVSTLELGDSALYLCASSFHGYQETQYFGPGTRLLVL.

The chain employs TRBV7-2 and TRBJ2-7; 8 bases fit TRBD2. Losses at the gene ends were 6 bases for V and 3 bases for J; bases not matched to a gene: 10. This CDR3 has 15 amino acids. Germline V gene data show CDR1 as SGHTA and CDR2 as FQGNSA. The CDR3 coding sequence is TGTGCCAGCAGTCCCACGGGACTAGGTTACTACGAGCAGTACTTC. Residues: CASSPTGLGYYEQYF.

This clone has just a few counts. The chain is built from TRBV2 and TRBJ2-2; no clear D gene. The CDR3 runs to 15 residues. The V gene lost 1 base and the J gene lost 0 bases, with 6 bases spanning the gap. Germline CDR1 reads SNHLY; CDR2 reads FYNNEI. The CDR3 DNA reads as TGTGCCAGCAGTGAAGACGGAGCGAACACCGGGGAGCTGTTTTTT. This translates into CASSEDGANTGELFF.

V is TRBV15 and J is TRBJ1-5; 9 positions agree with TRBD1. J gave up 11 bases and V 3 bases, and 11 bases lay outside the gene matches. CDR1 is LNHNV and CDR2 is YYDKDF in the germline V gene (reference sequence). This CDR3 region has 15 residues. As DNA, the CDR3 is TGTGCCACCAGCAGTTGGGGACAGGGCCCTCCAGCCCAGCATTTT. Amino acid sequence: CATSSWGQGPPAQHF.

This clone was observed a few times. V is TRBV19 and J is TRBJ1-5; 9 bases map to TRBD1. The germline V gene has CDR1 LNHDA and CDR2 SQIVND (reference sequence). J was trimmed by 4 bases and V by 8 bases; bases with no gene match: 12. The CDR3 sequence is 16 residues long. The CDR3 loop is CASRSGRQGGNQPQHF. DNA of the CDR3: TGTGCCAGTCGGTCCGGGCGACAGGGGGGAAATCAGCCCCAGCATTTT. Supplemented by reference TRBV19 and TRBJ1-5, the full variable domain reads DGGITQSPKYLFRKEGQNVTLSCEQNLNHDAMYWYRQDPGQGLRLIYYSQIVNDFQKGDIAEGYSVSREKKESFPLTVTSAQKNPTAFYLCASRSGRQGGNQPQHFGDGTRLSIL.

The CDR3 DNA reads as TGTGCCAGCAGCTTGGCCCTCGGAAACACCATATATTTT. Its translation: CASSLALGNTIYF. The chain uses TRBV5-4 and TRBJ1-3, with no clear D. Germline assignment: CDR1 SGHNT and CDR2 YYREEE (reference sequence). The CDR3 loop spans 13 amino acids. Trimming stripped 0 bases from V and 4 bases from J, with 5 bases between. The whole variable domain, remainder taken from reference TRBV5-4 and TRBJ1-3, is ETGVTQSPTHLIKTRGQQVTLRCSSQSGHNTVSWYQQALGQGPQFIFQYYREEENGRGNFPPRFSGLQFPNYSSELNVNALELDDSALYLCASSLALGNTIYFGEGSWLTVV.

This clone was seen only a few times. The chain combines TRBV30 with TRBJ2-7, with 10 bases lining up with TRBD1. CDR3 length: 14 residues. Trimming at V came to 1 base and at J to 4 bases, leaving 4 bases not matched to a gene. From germline, CDR1 is GTSNPN and CDR2 SVGIG (reference sequence). In DNA form, the CDR3 reads TGTGCCTGGAGTGCCGACAGGGGGCAGTACGAGCAGTACTTC. This codes for CAWSADRGQYEQYF.

The rearrangement links TRBV9 to TRBJ2-5; the D gene is possibly TRBD2 (6 bases). The V end lost 4 bases, the J end lost 4 bases, and 17 bases lay between the germline ends. Germline CDR1 SGDLS, CDR2 YYNGEE. The CDR3 extends over 15 amino acids. For the CDR3, the DNA is TGTGCCAGCAGCCCGGGTGGAGGGGTGGGAGAGACCCAGTACTTC. Its translation: CASSPGGGVGETQYF.

This chain links TRBV5-4 with TRBJ2-4, with D perhaps TRBD2 (5 bases). The CDR3 contains 16 residues. In germline, CDR1 is SGHNT, CDR2 YYREEE (reference sequence). The V and J ends lost 2 bases and 1 base respectively, with 13 bases between them. Here the CDR3 reads CASSFGLPGAKNIQYF. Written as DNA, the CDR3 is TGTGCCAGCAGCTTTGGTCTCCCGGGGGCCAAAAACATTCAGTACTTC. The variable domain in full, completed from reference TRBV5-4 and TRBJ2-4, reads ETGVTQSPTHLIKTRGQQVTLRCSSQSGHNTVSWYQQALGQGPQFIFQYYREEENGRGNFPPRFSGLQFPNYSSELNVNALELDDSALYLCASSFGLPGAKNIQYFGAGTRLSVL.

The CDR3 region is CASSRDINQPQHF. CDR3 sequence (DNA): TGTGCCAGCAGCCGAGACATTAATCAGCCCCAGCATTTT. The chain joins TRBV14 to TRBJ1-5; D remains unclear. V lost 4 bases and J lost 4, with 8 bases in between. CDR3 size: 13 residues. Germline V lookup: CDR1 SGHDN, CDR2 FVKESK. Supplemented by reference TRBV14 and TRBJ1-5, the full variable domain reads EAGVTQFPSHSVIEKGQTVTLRCDPISGHDNLYWYRRVMGKEIKFLLHFVKESKQDESGMPNNRFLAERTGGTYSTLKVQPAELEDSGVYFCASSRDINQPQHFGDGTRLSIL.

The chain links TRBV11-2 to TRBJ1-1, with D maybe TRBD1 (6 bases). Trimming took off 5 bases at V and 5 bases at J, with 12 bases between the two ends. The length of the CDR3 is 13 residues. The germline CDR1 and CDR2 sequences are SGHAT and FQNNGV. The CDR3 region is CASSQQGGTEAFF. The CDR3 DNA is TGTGCCAGCAGCCAACAGGGTGGTACTGAAGCTTTCTTT.

CDR3 loop: CASSASSGGETQYF. Written as DNA, the CDR3 is TGTGCCAGCAGCGCATCTTCGGGGGGAGAGACCCAGTACTTC. The rearrangement joins TRBV7-2 to TRBJ2-5; the match to TRBD2 covers 7 bases. J gave up 4 bases and V 5 bases, and 7 bases lay outside the gene matches. The CDR3 extends over 14 amino acids. Germline CDR1 and CDR2: SGHTA and FQGNSA.

This rearrangement joins TRBV27 to TRBJ1-1, with unresolved D. Germline V gives CDR1 MNHEY, CDR2 SMNVEV (reference sequence). The V end lost 1 base, the J end lost 0 bases, and 9 bases lay between the germline ends. This CDR3 has 15 amino acids. The CDR3 here is CASSLLGSLNTEAFF. The CDR3 DNA reads TGTGCCAGCAGTTTATTGGGGAGTTTGAACACTGAAGCTTTCTTT.

The V call is TRBV11-1, the J call TRBJ2-3; 8 bases are shared with TRBD2. The V and J ends lost 5 bases and 5 bases, in that order; junction bases with no gene match: 12. The germline V gene encodes CDR1 SGHAT and CDR2 FQDESV (reference sequence). CDR3 length: 16 amino acids. This CDR3 is CASSPTHRGGGDTQYF. CDR3 bases: TGTGCCAGCAGCCCAACCCACCGGGGGGGCGGAGATACGCAGTATTTT.

This clone appeared a few times. The genes are TRBV5-4 and TRBJ1-2; perhaps TRBD1 as D (6 bases). The CDR3 length is 14 residues. Trimming pared 7 bases from V and 1 base from J, leaving 14 bases between. The germline V gene has CDR1 SGHNT and CDR2 YYREEE (reference sequence). Here the CDR3 DNA reads TGTGCCAGCTTGAAGGGGACAAATAACTATGGCTACACCTTC. It is translated as CASLKGTNNYGYTF. The full variable domain, completed using reference TRBV5-4 and TRBJ1-2, is ETGVTQSPTHLIKTRGQQVTLRCSSQSGHNTVSWYQQALGQGPQFIFQYYREEENGRGNFPPRFSGLQFPNYSSELNVNALELDDSALYLCASLKGTNNYGYTFGSGTRLTVV.

Only a few counts were recorded for this clone. This sequence joins TRBV2 and TRBJ2-1, with 8 bases identical to TRBD1. The length of the CDR3 is 14 residues. V lost 6 bases and J lost 5; bases outside the gene matches: 6. Germline values: CDR1 SNHLY, CDR2 FYNNEI. The CDR3 nucleotides are TGTGCCAGCAGCGACGGACAGGGAGACAATGAGCAGTTCTTC. Its translation is CASSDGQGDNEQFF.

Only a few counts were recorded for this clone. The chain couples TRBV6-1 to TRBJ2-7, with D perhaps matching TRBD1 (5 bases). Germline CDR1 and CDR2: MNHNS and SASEGT. The CDR3 spans 16 residues. The V end was cut by 2 bases, the J end by 4 bases, with 18 bases between. The CDR3 reads CASSEMEGAQPYEQYF. The CDR3 region has the DNA TGTGCCAGCAGTGAAATGGAAGGGGCCCAACCGTACGAGCAGTACTTC.

Points on this clone: Distinct nucleotide sequences in the sample also encode this CDR3. J is TRBJ1-5 and V is TRBV7-2; the D is unclear. CDR1 and CDR2 from the germline V gene are SGHTA and FQGNSA. With 5 bases removed from V and 9 bases from J, the gap between germline ends came to 14 bases. The length of the CDR3 is 13 residues. This CDR3 is CASSPSDGWPQHF. The CDR3 region has the DNA TGTGCCAGCAGCCCCAGCGATGGGTGGCCCCAGCATTTT.

The sample holds a few counts of this clone. This CDR3 is CASSELGRGNEKLFF. CDR3 DNA: TGTGCCAGCAGTGAACTGGGGCGGGGGAATGAAAAACTGTTTTTT. The chain uses TRBV2 and TRBJ1-4, with D perhaps matching TRBD1 (5 bases). Germline CDR1 reads SNHLY; CDR2 reads FYNNEI. V lost 2 bases, J lost 5 bases, and 12 bases lay in between. There are 15 residues in the CDR3.

The chain joins TRBV10-3 to TRBJ2-3; TRBD1 matches at 12 bases. CDR3 length equals 19 residues. Germline V gene lookup returns CDR1 ENHRY and CDR2 SYGVKD. The V gene end was trimmed by 6 bases and the J gene end by 2 bases; junction bases not matched to a gene: 15. CDR3 in amino acids: CAIRGTGGQTSALTDTQYF. CDR3 nucleotides: TGTGCCATCAGGGGGACAGGGGGCCAGACTAGCGCTCTCACAGATACGCAGTATTTT.

This clone has more than one count but fewer than ten. The rearrangement links TRBV4-2 to TRBJ2-3; 7 bases are a match to TRBD2. V lost 1 base and J lost 5; bases outside the gene matches: 9. Germline CDR1 LGHNA, CDR2 YNFKEQ. This CDR3 contains 16 residues. The DNA for the CDR3 is TGTGCCAGCAGCCAAGTGGTGATGGGGGGGTTAGATACGCAGTATTTT. Amino acid sequence: CASSQVVMGGLDTQYF.

This clone has a handful of counts. The chain joins TRBV5-1 to TRBJ1-4; perhaps TRBD1 as D (6 bases). Germline V gene sequence: CDR1 SGHRS, CDR2 YFSETQ. The CDR3 consists of 14 residues. Trimming took 2 bases from V and 7 from J, leaving 12 bases between them. In DNA form, the CDR3 reads TGCGCCAGCAGCTTACAGGGCTGGAGTGAAAAACTGTTTTTT. Translated, it gives CASSLQGWSEKLFF.

The chain recombines TRBV5-4 with TRBJ2-1; 9 bases agree with TRBD2. The CDR3 has 16 residues. Losses at the gene ends were 4 bases for V and 3 bases for J; bases not matched to a gene: 8. CDR1 and CDR2 (germline): SGHNT, YYREEE (reference sequence). The CDR3 nucleotides read TGTGCCAGCAGCAACCCGACTAGCGGAAGCTACAATGAGCAGTTCTTC. Its protein is CASSNPTSGSYNEQFF.

The CDR3 sequence is CASSLDLSSGSYNEQFF. CDR3 DNA: TGTGCCAGCAGCTTAGATTTGTCTAGCGGGAGCTACAATGAGCAGTTCTTC. J is TRBJ2-1 and V is TRBV11-3, with 10 bases matching TRBD2. The CDR3 totals 17 residues. The ends lost 0 bases at V and 3 bases at J; junction bases unmatched: 5. In germline, CDR1 is SGHNT, CDR2 YENEEA.